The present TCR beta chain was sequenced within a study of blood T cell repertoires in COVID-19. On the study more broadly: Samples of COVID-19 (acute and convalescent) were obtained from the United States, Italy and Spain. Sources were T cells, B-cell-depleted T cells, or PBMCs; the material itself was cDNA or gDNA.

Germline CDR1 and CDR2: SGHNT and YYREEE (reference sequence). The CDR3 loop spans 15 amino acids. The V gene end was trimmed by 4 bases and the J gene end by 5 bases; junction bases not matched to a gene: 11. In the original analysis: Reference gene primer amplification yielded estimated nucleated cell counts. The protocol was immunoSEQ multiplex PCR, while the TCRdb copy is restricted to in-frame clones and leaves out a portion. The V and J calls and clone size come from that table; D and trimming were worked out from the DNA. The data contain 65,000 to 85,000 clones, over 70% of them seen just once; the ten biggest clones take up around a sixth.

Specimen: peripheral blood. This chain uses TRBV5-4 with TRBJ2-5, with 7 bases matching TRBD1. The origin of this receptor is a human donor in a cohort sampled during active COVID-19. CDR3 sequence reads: CASSPTRGPGETQYF. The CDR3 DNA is TGTGCCAGCAGCCCTACGAGGGGGCCCGGGGAGACCCAGTACTTC.